This T cell receptor beta chain was sequenced during a study of blood T cells in healthy people across ages. Study results and caveats: Possibly, changes in expanded clonotypes were confounded because donor CMV status was unknown.

This CDR3 has 13 residues. CDR1 is DFQATT and CDR2 is SNEGSKA in the germline V gene (reference sequence). Trimming cost V 3 bases and J 8 bases; bases outside gene matches: 6. This clonotype was counted at least ten times. The antigen is undetermined. Through a sample-barcoded 5' primer and a J-beta primer mix, a second PCR was run for roughly 6 to 11 cycles. Every cDNA molecule carried a tag from a template-switch adaptor bearing 12 random nucleotides. MiXCR, applied by TCRdb to the 5' RACE reads, yields one record per CDR3 protein. The repertoire holds around 1,500,000 distinct CDR3 sequences, roughly 28% seen once, with 7.7% in the top ten. Every donor gave roughly 9.6 milliliters of peripheral blood. The authors extracted at least 6 micrograms of total RNA per sample.

The chain employs TRBV20-1 and TRBJ1-2, with 10 bases lining up with TRBD1. The sample taken for sequencing was blood. The clonotype was recovered from a woman in her thirties in good health. CDR3 DNA sequence: TGCAGTGCTAGGGGCGGGACAGGGGTAGGCTACACCTTC. Protein sequence: CSARGGTGVGYTF.